A selection of T cell receptor beta chains follows, all from one sample in a study of T cells in Graves' hyperthyroidism and ophthalmopathy. TCRdb recomputed calls from the multiplex PCR reads with MiXCR, one row per CDR3 protein. The sample holds hundreds of thousands of distinct CDR3 sequences, roughly 32% seen once. The sample comprised blood. Receptor source: a woman aged 35 to 49 with Graves' hyperthyroidism. Each CDR3 is given with its conserved first and last residue. Fields, in order: V gene, clone size, J gene, D gene, CDR3 DNA, CDR3 protein. D genes are given only for firm matches. Clone size is not always given. Where it is, it says once, few, many or a class for expanded clones.

>TRBV7-3|many|TRBJ2-5|TRBD2
TGTGCCAGCAGCCTACACCCGGGAGGGAGTGAAGAGACCCAGTACTTC
CASSLHPGGSEETQYF
>TRBV7-6|few|TRBJ2-7|.
TGTGCCAGCAGCTTAGGGGGAGTTCAACACGAGCAGTACTTC
CASSLGGVQHEQYF
>TRBV5-1|.|TRBJ1-6|.
TGCGCCAGCAGCTTGGAGGGGGGCAGGTCACCCCTCCACTTT
CASSLEGGRSPLHF
>TRBV29-1|many|TRBJ2-5|.
TGCAGCGTGCCGGGACGGAACCAAGAGACCCAGTACTTC
CSVPGRNQETQYF
>TRBV19|.|TRBJ1-5|.
TGTGCCAGTAGTATTGGGGCATTATATCAGCCCCAGCATTTT
CASSIGALYQPQHF
>TRBV5-1|few|TRBJ2-2|.
TGCGCCAGCAGCCGGTACAGGGCCGGTGCGAACACCGGGGAGCTGTTTTTT
CASSRYRAGANTGELFF
>TRBV28|.|TRBJ2-7|.
TGTGCCAGCAGTTTTCTCGATCCGACAGCTCACTCCTACGAGCAGTACTTC
CASSFLDPTAHSYEQYF
>TRBV3-1|.|TRBJ1-2|.
TGTGCCAGCAGCCAAGAAGCGCGCGATTATGGCTACACCTTC
CASSQEARDYGYTF
>TRBV10-1|.|TRBJ2-7|.
TGCGCCAGCAGTGAGTCCCTGAGGGGAAACGAGCAGTACTTC
CASSESLRGNEQYF
>TRBV7-8|many|TRBJ2-2|.
TGTGCCAGCACGGGACACCTTAACACCGGGGAGCTGTTTTTT
CASTGHLNTGELFF
>TRBV7-8|.|TRBJ2-7|TRBD1
TGTGCCAGCAGCCTGGACAGGGGAGTCGAGCAGTACTTC
CASSLDRGVEQYF
>TRBV7-3|many|TRBJ1-6|TRBD1
TGTGCCAGCAGCTTAAAAGGACAGGGGAATAATTCACCCCTCCACTTT
CASSLKGQGNNSPLHF
>TRBV2|few|TRBJ1-4|.
TGTGCCAGCAGTAAACGACAGGCAACTAATGAAAAACTGTTTTTT
CASSKRQATNEKLFF
>TRBV6-6|few|TRBJ2-5|.
TGTGCCAGCATCCCCCAGCAGTCACAAGAGACCCAGTACTTC
CASIPQQSQETQYF
>TRBV19|few|TRBJ2-2|TRBD2
TGTGCCAGTAGTATACCCCTGGTTAGCGGGAACCACGGGGAGCTGTTTTTT
CASSIPLVSGNHGELFF
>TRBV20-1|.|TRBJ2-2|.
TGCAGTGCTAGACCCGGGCAGAACACCGGGGAGCTGTTTTTT
CSARPGQNTGELFF
>TRBV20-1|many|TRBJ2-5|TRBD2
TGCAGTGCTAGAGATGGGACTAGCCGTGGGGAGACCCAGTACTTC
CSARDGTSRGETQYF
>TRBV10-3|.|TRBJ2-1|TRBD1
TGTGCCATCGGGACAGGGTACAATGAGCAGTTCTTC
CAIGTGYNEQFF
>TRBV12-3/TRBV12-4|.|TRBJ1-1|TRBD1
TGTGCCAGCAGTCCACCTGGACAGGGATATGAAGCTTTCTTT
CASSPPGQGYEAFF
>TRBV20-1|many|TRBJ1-1|.
TGCAGTGCTAGAGATTCGCGGCGGATGAACACTGAAGCTTTCTTT
CSARDSRRMNTEAFF
>TRBV9|once|TRBJ1-5|.
TGTGCCAGCAGCGTCACAGGGCAGGCTCAGCCCCAGCATTTT
CASSVTGQAQPQHF
>TRBV5-6|.|TRBJ1-2|TRBD1
TGTGCCAGCAGCCCACCGACAGGGTACTATGAAGACTATGGCTACACCTTC
CASSPPTGYYEDYGYTF
>TRBV19|.|TRBJ1-5|.
TGTGCCAGTAGTCCCGAGAGTTATAGCAATCAGCCCCAGCATTTT
CASSPESYSNQPQHF
>TRBV9|many|TRBJ1-1|.
TGTGCCAGCAGCGCCCGGGCCTACACTGAAGCTTTCTTT
CASSARAYTEAFF
>TRBV20-1|.|TRBJ1-1|.
TGCAGTGCCCCGATCGGGGGGGCCTACACTGAAGCTTTCTTT
CSAPIGGAYTEAFF
>TRBV19|.|TRBJ2-7|TRBD1
TGTGCCTGGATAATCGCAGGGGGATCCGAGCAGTACTTC
CAWIIAGGSEQYF
>TRBV20-1|.|TRBJ1-4|.
TGCAGTGCTAGAGAGGGCTTGTATGAAAAACTGTTTTTT
CSAREGLYEKLFF